This TCR beta chain was obtained from a study of blood T cell repertoires in COVID-19. Study information: Whether acute or convalescent, the COVID-19 samples came from the United States, Italy and Spain. PBMCs, B-cell-depleted T cells, or T cells provided the cDNA or gDNA that made up the material.

The table came from immunoSEQ multiplex PCR; TCRdb's copy has only in-frame clones and leaves some out. Of 100,000 to 150,000 clones in the sample, around 89% were seen once. This CDR3 has 15 residues. Germline CDR1 and CDR2: SGHNT and YYREEE (reference sequence). The V and J ends lost 0 bases and 2 bases respectively, with 8 bases between them. The clonotype was recovered from a man in his 70s with active COVID-19. The sequencing sample was made of peripheral blood. V usage is TRBV5-4 and J usage is TRBJ2-2; a possible D gene is TRBD1 (6 bases). The CDR3 here is CASSLGTVNTGELFF. The CDR3 coding sequence is TGTGCCAGCAGCTTGGGGACAGTTAACACCGGGGAGCTGTTTTTT.